Following are 10 T cell receptor beta chains from one sample sequenced in a study of blood T cells in healthy people across ages. Together with a sample-barcoded 5' primer, a J-beta primer mix was included in a second PCR lasting about 7 to 11 cycles. TCRdb re-called the 5' RACE reads with MiXCR, one entry per CDR3 protein. The sample lists 660,000 or so distinct CDR3 sequences; roughly 58% were seen once. Sequencing was performed on blood. The receptors originated from a man aged 55 to 70 in good health.

This clonotype has a handful of counts. The V and J genes are TRBV7-2 and TRBJ2-4; 10 bases map to TRBD1. The germline CDR1 and CDR2 sequences are SGHTA and FQGNSA. The CDR3 runs to 13 residues. V lost 4 bases and J lost 13; bases outside the gene matches: 7. Here the CDR3 reads CASSSRDRGGQYF. Written as DNA, the CDR3 is TGTGCCAGCAGCTCCCGGGACAGGGGAGGGCAGTACTTC.

The rearrangement joins TRBV4-1 to TRBJ2-1; 10 bases are a match to TRBD2. Germline V lookup: CDR1 MGHRA, CDR2 YSYEKL. CDR3 length: 17 residues. V dropped 3 bases and J dropped 8; count of bases not matched to a gene: 13. CDR3 protein: CASSQNQAVAGGYEQFF. Written as DNA, the CDR3 is TGCGCCAGCAGCCAGAACCAAGCGGTAGCGGGAGGCTATGAGCAGTTCTTC.

This chain links TRBV12-3 or TRBV12-4 with TRBJ2-5; the D is unclear. Deletions cut 6 bases from V and 2 bases from J, with 4 bases between. CDR3 length: 11 residues. Here the CDR3 reads CASRKQETQYF. CDR3 nucleotide sequence: TGTGCCAGCAGAAAACAAGAGACCCAGTACTTC.

The chain has TRBV10-2 and TRBJ2-1, with D hard to call. The V gene's germline CDR1 is WSHSY and CDR2 SAAADI. V lost 5 bases to trimming and J lost 12 bases, with 17 bases between them. The CDR3 sequence is 13 residues long. The CDR3 region is CASSPPSERGQFF. The CDR3 region has the DNA TGCGCCAGCAGTCCCCCAAGCGAGCGAGGGCAGTTCTTC.

The chain links TRBV28 to TRBJ2-5; 7 nucleotides agree with TRBD2. This CDR3 is built from 14 residues. The ends lost 7 bases at V and 2 bases at J; junction bases unmatched: 7. From germline, CDR1 is MDHEN and CDR2 SYDVKM. DNA for the CDR3: TGTGCCAGCACCGGCGGGGGAGGACAAGAGACCCAGTACTTC. It translates to CASTGGGGQETQYF.

The V and J genes are TRBV6-1 and TRBJ1-1; D is possibly TRBD1 (6 bases). This CDR3 is 12 amino acids long. Germline CDR1 reads MNHNS; CDR2 reads SASEGT. Between the trimmed V and J ends, which lost 2 bases and 7 bases, there was a span of 8 bases. The CDR3 sequence: CASSEQGYEAFF. CDR3 bases: TGTGCCAGCAGTGAACAGGGGTATGAAGCTTTCTTT.

This clonotype was recorded a few times. V gene TRBV28 combines with J gene TRBJ2-7; TRBD2 agrees at 10 bases. The DNA end is a closer match to TRBJ2-5, so the J assignment may be wrong. The CDR3 loop spans 14 amino acids. Germline lookup yields CDR1 MDHEN and CDR2 SYDVKM. The CDR3 is CASSFTSGGATQYF. The CDR3 coding sequence is TGTGCCAGCAGTTTTACCAGCGGGGGGGCGACCCAGTACTTC.

This chain joins TRBV20-1 and TRBJ2-1; D is undetermined. The CDR3 length is 16 residues. Germline assignment: CDR1 DFQATT and CDR2 SNEGSKA (reference sequence). Trimming removed 0 bases from V and 5 bases from J, with 17 bases in between. CDR3 region: CSARDPRSGTDNEQFF. DNA of the CDR3: TGCAGTGCTAGAGACCCCCGGTCAGGTACCGACAATGAGCAGTTCTTC.

The chain has TRBV29-1 and TRBJ2-1; D gene uncertain. Deletions cut 7 bases from V and 1 base from J, with 14 bases between. The CDR3 loop spans 14 amino acids. CDR1 SQVTM and CDR2 ANQGSEA come from the germline V gene. Here the CDR3 DNA reads TGCAGCGGCCTCACACCCGGTTCCTACAATGAGCAGTTCTTC. Residues: CSGLTPGSYNEQFF.

This clonotype was observed a handful of times. This sequence joins TRBV9 and TRBJ2-1; 9 nucleotides agree with TRBD2. The CDR3 runs to 16 residues. Germline V gives CDR1 SGDLS, CDR2 YYNGEE. V shed 1 base and J 7 bases; nucleotides not matched to a gene: 9. The chain's CDR3 is CASSVTRTSARNEQFF. In DNA, the CDR3 is TGTGCCAGCAGCGTAACCCGGACTAGCGCGAGGAATGAGCAGTTCTTC.